This entry lists 9 T cell receptor beta chains sequenced from one sample in a study of blood T cell repertoires in COVID-19. This table comes from immunoSEQ multiplex PCR, and its TCRdb copy is limited to in-frame clones, with some not included. The sample lists some 48,000 clones, 80% to 90% occurring once. The source material was peripheral blood. The receptors derive from a human donor in a cohort sampled during active COVID-19.

V usage is TRBV6-5 and J usage is TRBJ1-4; maybe TRBD1 (6 bases). Germline V gene sequence: CDR1 MNHEY, CDR2 SVGAGI. V was trimmed by 5 bases and J by 0 bases, leaving 10 bases between them. CDR3 length: 15 amino acids. The CDR3 DNA is TGTGCCAGCAGTCTTTCAGGGGCAACTAATGAAAAACTGTTTTTT. Translation gives CASSLSGATNEKLFF.

The sample holds a few counts of this clone. The chain combines TRBV30 with TRBJ1-1; possible D gene TRBD1, 6 bases. This CDR3 has 12 amino acids. Germline loops: CDR1 GTSNPN, CDR2 SVGIG (reference sequence). The V gene lost 1 base and the J gene lost 6 bases, with 9 bases spanning the gap. CDR3 in DNA: TGTGCCTGGAGTGGACAGGACCCTGAAGCTTTCTTT. Residues: CAWSGQDPEAFF.

The chain uses TRBV10-3 and TRBJ2-1; perhaps TRBD2 as D (5 bases). V lost 3 bases, J lost 0 bases, and 12 bases lay in between. This CDR3 comprises 16 residues. CDR1 and CDR2 from the germline V gene are ENHRY and SYGVKD. CDR3 DNA: TGTGCCATCAGTGACGGAGAGGGTAGCTCCTACAATGAGCAGTTCTTC. This translates into CAISDGEGSSYNEQFF.

This sequence joins TRBV4-1 and TRBJ2-7, with 10 bases fitting TRBD2. This CDR3 is built from 15 residues. Trimming removed 4 bases from V and 3 bases from J; junction bases left unmatched: 6. Germline loops: CDR1 MGHRA, CDR2 YSYEKL. CDR3 residues: CASSLLAGANYEQYF. DNA of the CDR3: TGCGCCAGCAGCCTCCTAGCGGGGGCTAACTACGAGCAGTACTTC.

The V and J genes are TRBV5-3 and TRBJ2-1; 11 positions match TRBD2. TRBV5-3 falls under the ORF class, with uncertain function. CDR3 length: 15 amino acids. The V segment lost 4 bases and the J segment 6 bases; nucleotides outside the gene matches: 6. The CDR3 DNA follows: TGTGCCAGAAGCCCTGGGCTAGCGGGGGGCAATGAGCAGTTCTTC. Translated, it gives CARSPGLAGGNEQFF.

V usage is TRBV6-6 and J usage is TRBJ1-6; 8 bases align to TRBD1. The CDR3 spans 16 residues. Germline V gives CDR1 MNHNY, CDR2 SVGAGI (reference sequence). Trimming removed 2 bases from V and 10 bases from J; junction bases left unmatched: 10. In DNA form, the CDR3 reads TGTGCCAGCAGTTACACTGGACAGGGTTCAGGATCACCCCTCCACTTT. Residues: CASSYTGQGSGSPLHF.

The chain recombines TRBV12-3 or TRBV12-4 with TRBJ1-1; D unresolved. This CDR3 has 12 amino acids. V was trimmed by 4 bases and J by 10 bases, leaving 13 bases between them. CDR3: CASSSVPRGAFF. The CDR3 region has the DNA TGTGCCAGCAGTTCAGTTCCTCGCGGAGCTTTCTTT.

The V gene is TRBV7-9, the J gene TRBJ1-1, with 7 bases identical to TRBD1. With 4 bases clipped from V and 5 bases from J, the junction kept 4 bases outside the gene matches. Germline CDR1 reads SEHNR; CDR2 reads FQNEAQ (reference sequence). The length of the CDR3 is 13 residues. DNA of the CDR3: TGTGCCAGCAGCTCAGGGGGAGGTACTGAAGCTTTCTTT. Amino acids: CASSSGGGTEAFF.

The V gene is TRBV3-1 (or the pseudogene TRBV3-2), the J gene TRBJ2-7, with TRBD1 matching over 8 bases. J was trimmed by 3 bases and V by 4 bases; bases with no gene match: 2. Germline assignment: CDR1 LGHDT and CDR2 YNNKEL (reference sequence). The CDR3 has 13 residues. CDR3: CASSLDRGYEQYF. Here the CDR3 DNA reads TGTGCCAGCAGCCTTGACAGGGGCTACGAGCAGTACTTC.